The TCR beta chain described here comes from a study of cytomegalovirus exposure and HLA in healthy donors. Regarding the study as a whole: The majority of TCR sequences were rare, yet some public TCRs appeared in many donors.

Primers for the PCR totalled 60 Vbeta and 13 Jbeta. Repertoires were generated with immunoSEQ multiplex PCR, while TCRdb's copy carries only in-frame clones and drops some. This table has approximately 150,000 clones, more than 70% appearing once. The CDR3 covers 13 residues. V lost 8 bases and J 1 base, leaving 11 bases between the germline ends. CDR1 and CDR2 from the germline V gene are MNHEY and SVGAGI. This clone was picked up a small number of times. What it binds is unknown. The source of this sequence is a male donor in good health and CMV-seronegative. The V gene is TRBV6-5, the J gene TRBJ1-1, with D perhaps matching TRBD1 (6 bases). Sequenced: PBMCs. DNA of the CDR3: TGTGCCAGCGGACAGTCCCAGAACACTGAAGCTTTCTTT. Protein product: CASGQSQNTEAFF.